Listed here are 28 T cell receptor beta chains from one sample, sequenced in a study of cytomegalovirus exposure and HLA in healthy donors. This PCR relied on a set of 60 Vbeta primers and 13 Jbeta primers. Clones were sequenced by immunoSEQ multiplex PCR, and TCRdb holds only the in-frame ones, with some missing. The sample consists of about 190,000 clones, around 67% of them appearing once. Source material: PBMCs. Source of these receptors: a woman in her 30s in good health and CMV-seropositive.

Worth noting for this clone: One end of the junction is discordant with germline, which a read error may explain. The chain uses TRBV11-1 and TRBJ1-1; D remains ambiguous. The CDR3 spans 14 residues. Germline V gives CDR1 SGHAT, CDR2 FQDESV (reference sequence). CDR3 sequence reads: CASSFEVRNTEAFF. CDR3 sequence (DNA): TGTGCTAGCAGCTTCGAGGTACGGAACACTGAAGCTTTCTTT. Full variable domain (outside the CDR3, taken from reference TRBV11-1 and TRBJ1-1): EAEVAQSPRYKITEKSQAVAFWCDPISGHATLYWYRQILGQGPELLVQFQDESVVDDSQLPKDRFSAERLKGVDSTLKIQPAELGDSAMYLCASSFEVRNTEAFFGQGTRLTVV.

The chain combines TRBV5-1 with TRBJ2-4; D remains unclear. The germline CDR1 and CDR2 sequences are SGHRS and YFSETQ. The V gene lost 4 bases and the J gene lost 0 bases, with 14 bases spanning the gap. There are 16 residues in the CDR3. The CDR3 DNA sequence: TGCGCCAGCAGCCCCTACGGCGGAGTAGCCAAAAACATTCAGTACTTC. Residues: CASSPYGGVAKNIQYF. Filled out from reference TRBV5-1 and TRBJ2-4, the complete variable domain reads KAGVTQTPRYLIKTRGQQVTLSCSPISGHRSVSWYQQTPGQGLQFLFEYFSETQRNKGNFPGRFSGRQFSNSRSEMNVSTLELGDSALYLCASSPYGGVAKNIQYFGAGTRLSVL.

The rearrangement joins TRBV4-1 to TRBJ2-7; a weak D match, TRBD2 (6 bases). CDR1 MGHRA and CDR2 YSYEKL come from the germline V gene. Deletions cut 1 base from V and 4 bases from J, with 14 bases between. CDR3 size: 15 residues. CDR3 in DNA: TGCGCCAGCAGCCAAGTTGCGGGGACGGAGTACGAGCAGTACTTC. This encodes CASSQVAGTEYEQYF.

The chain has TRBV11-2 and TRBJ2-5; TRBD1 aligns across 8 bases. CDR1 and CDR2 from the germline V gene are SGHAT and FQNNGV. The CDR3 has 14 residues. V lost 5 bases and J lost 6; bases outside the gene matches: 8. CDR3 DNA: TGTGCCAGCAGCCCCCCCGGACAGGGCCAGACCCAGTACTTC. Protein product: CASSPPGQGQTQYF.

The V call is TRBV7-9, the J call TRBJ2-1; 9 bases match TRBD2. CDR1 is SEHNR, CDR2 FQNEAQ, per germline (reference sequence). V shed 5 bases and J 7 bases; nucleotides not matched to a gene: 15. This CDR3 has 17 amino acids. The CDR3 DNA follows: TGTGCCAGCAGCGCACACCGACCGGGACTAGCAGGAAATGAGCAGTTCTTC. Translated, it gives CASSAHRPGLAGNEQFF.

The chain joins TRBV5-4 to TRBJ2-2; D unresolved. Germline V CDR1 and CDR2: SGHNT, YYREEE (reference sequence). Trimming removed 1 base at V and 4 bases at J, with 5 bases between. CDR3 length: 13 residues. The CDR3 nucleotides read TGTGCCAGCAGCTTGAGGAGCACCGGGGAGCTGTTTTTT. This encodes CASSLRSTGELFF.

V usage is TRBV28 and J usage is TRBJ1-3; 8 nucleotides line up with TRBD1. Trimming removed 4 bases from V and 3 bases from J; junction bases left unmatched: 2. This CDR3 has 14 amino acids. Germline loops: CDR1 MDHEN, CDR2 SYDVKM. The CDR3 nucleotides are TGTGCCAGCAGTTCCAGGGGGCTTGGAAACACCATATATTTT. This translates into CASSSRGLGNTIYF.

The V call is TRBV7-9, the J call TRBJ2-7; D might be TRBD1 (6 bases). Germline V CDR1 and CDR2: SEHNR, FQNEAQ (reference sequence). Between the trimmed V and J ends, which lost 6 bases and 3 bases, there was a span of 18 bases. The CDR3 consists of 15 residues. The CDR3 protein is CASSSETGTYYEQYF. The CDR3, as DNA: TGTGCCAGCAGTTCCGAGACAGGTACCTACTACGAGCAGTACTTC.

The chain recombines TRBV5-4 with TRBJ2-5; 7 bases fit TRBD1. Germline V gene lookup returns CDR1 SGHNT and CDR2 YYREEE (reference sequence). The CDR3 sequence is 15 residues long. With V trimmed by 2 bases and J by 2 bases, 6 bases remained unmatched. The CDR3 DNA follows: TGTGCCAGCAGCTTAAGACAGGGAAAGCAAGAGACCCAGTACTTC. Protein: CASSLRQGKQETQYF. The variable domain in full, completed from reference TRBV5-4 and TRBJ2-5, reads ETGVTQSPTHLIKTRGQQVTLRCSSQSGHNTVSWYQQALGQGPQFIFQYYREEENGRGNFPPRFSGLQFPNYSSELNVNALELDDSALYLCASSLRQGKQETQYFGPGTRLLVL.

The rearrangement uses TRBV6-5 and TRBJ2-7, with 7 positions matching TRBD2. Germline CDR1 MNHEY, CDR2 SVGAGI. V lost 4 bases, J lost 4 bases, and 10 bases stayed unmatched. The CDR3 contains 15 residues. The DNA for the CDR3 is TGTGCCAGCAGTTCTCTCCCGGCGGGAGAATACGAGCAGTACTTC. As protein: CASSSLPAGEYEQYF.

This clone was seen repeatedly, ten times or more. The CDR3 nucleotides are TGCGCCAGCAGCGGCGGGGCTACGTATCGGGGGGCTTTCTTT. Its translation: CASSGGATYRGAFF. The genes are TRBV5-1 and TRBJ1-1; D might be TRBD1 (5 bases). V lost 4 bases, J lost 11 bases, and 21 bases lay in between. This CDR3 has 14 amino acids. Looked up from germline, CDR1 is SGHRS and CDR2 is YFSETQ.

The rearrangement joins TRBV6-4 to TRBJ2-1; 9 bases match TRBD1. V shed 4 bases, J shed 5 bases, and the junction held 3 bases outside the gene matches. The CDR3 has 14 amino acids. Germline V gene sequence: CDR1 MRHNA, CDR2 SNTAGT. As DNA, the CDR3 is TGTGCCAGCAGTGGGACAGGGGAAAACAATGAGCAGTTCTTC. Its translation is CASSGTGENNEQFF.

V gene TRBV6-5 combines with J gene TRBJ2-4; perhaps TRBD1 as D (6 bases). The ends were cut back, 6 bases at V and 6 bases at J, with 9 bases in the middle. CDR1 and CDR2 (germline): MNHEY, SVGAGI. The CDR3 is 12 amino acids. CDR3 sequence reads: CASSQDRNIQYF. The CDR3 nucleotides are TGTGCCAGCAGCCAGGACAGAAACATTCAGTACTTC.

The chain carries TRBV5-6 and TRBJ2-7, with TRBD1 matching over 9 bases. Germline V gene data show CDR1 as SGHDT and CDR2 as YYEEEE. The V and J ends lost 0 bases and 3 bases, in that order; junction bases with no gene match: 7. The CDR3 loop spans 16 amino acids. The CDR3 DNA reads TGTGCCAGCAGCTTGGTGTCAGGACAGGGGATCTACGAGCAGTACTTC. This gives the protein CASSLVSGQGIYEQYF.

This clone was recorded once. This rearrangement joins TRBV11-2 to TRBJ1-1; tentatively, D is TRBD1 (5 bases). The length of the CDR3 is 14 residues. Germline CDR1 and CDR2: SGHAT and FQNNGV. The ends were cut back, 2 bases at V and 5 bases at J, with 12 bases in the middle. CDR3 nucleotide sequence: TGTGCCAGCAGCTTATCATTAGGGGTGACTGAAGCTTTCTTT. This encodes CASSLSLGVTEAFF.

The chain is built from TRBV5-1 and TRBJ2-7, with 14 positions matching TRBD2. V was pared by 4 bases and J by 7 bases, with 7 bases of the junction left unmatched. Germline CDR1 SGHRS, CDR2 YFSETQ. The CDR3 runs to 15 residues. CDR3 DNA sequence: TGCGCCAGCAGCCCGGGACTAGCGGGAGCGGTGGAGCAGTACTTC. Protein sequence: CASSPGLAGAVEQYF.

This clone came up once. The rearrangement joins TRBV28 to TRBJ1-2, with a tentative D call TRBD1 (5 bases). The V and J ends lost 8 bases and 5 bases respectively, with 21 bases between them. This CDR3 is built from 15 residues. Germline V gene sequence: CDR1 MDHEN, CDR2 SYDVKM. The CDR3 here is CASFIPGGGGYGYTF. CDR3 nucleotides: TGTGCCAGCTTTATCCCAGGCGGGGGTGGTTATGGCTACACCTTC.

The CDR3 nucleotides read TGCGCCAGCAGCCAAGATAATCCCCTAGTTTCCGAGCAGTACTTC. This codes for CASSQDNPLVSEQYF. The V call is TRBV4-1, the J call TRBJ2-7; D is ambiguous. CDR1 is MGHRA and CDR2 is YSYEKL in the germline V gene. CDR3 length: 15 amino acids. V lost 0 bases and J 6 bases, leaving 15 bases between the germline ends.

This clone appeared once. The chain has TRBV5-1 and TRBJ2-3; 8 positions match TRBD2. This CDR3 spans 17 amino acids. The junction had 9 bases not matched to a gene; V was cut back by 0 bases and J by 3 bases. CDR1 and CDR2 from the germline V gene are SGHRS and YFSETQ. CDR3 in amino acids: CASSLGVLLAGTDTQYF. The DNA of the CDR3 is TGCGCCAGCAGCTTGGGGGTATTGTTAGCGGGAACAGATACGCAGTATTTT.

This clone was seen once. V usage is TRBV7-2 and J usage is TRBJ1-6, with a possible D match to TRBD1 (6 bases). The CDR3 runs 12 residues. In germline, CDR1 is SGHTA, CDR2 FQGNSA. The V and J ends lost 3 bases and 9 bases respectively, with 6 bases between them. The CDR3 loop reads CASSFRGSPLHF. As DNA, the CDR3 is TGTGCCAGCAGCTTCAGGGGTTCACCCCTCCACTTT.

This clone appeared a few times. The J gene is TRBJ2-1, the V gene TRBV11-2; TRBD2 aligns across 11 bases. The V gene end was trimmed by 7 bases and the J gene end by 8 bases; junction bases not matched to a gene: 16. The V gene's germline CDR1 is SGHAT and CDR2 FQNNGV. The CDR3 has 17 residues. CDR3 sequence: CASNLKIAGGPRDEQFF. For the CDR3, the DNA is TGTGCCAGCAACCTAAAAATAGCGGGAGGGCCGAGGGATGAGCAGTTCTTC.

This clone was picked up a small number of times. The DNA for the CDR3 is TGCGCCAGCAGCCCACGGACAGGGGCTGAAGCTTTCTTT. This sequence encodes CASSPRTGAEAFF. The gene calls are TRBV5-1 and TRBJ1-1; TRBD1 matches 9 bases. Germline V gene data show CDR1 as SGHRS and CDR2 as YFSETQ. This CDR3 has 13 amino acids. The junction had 4 bases not matched to a gene; V was cut back by 4 bases and J by 6 bases.

The CDR3 loop reads CASSEAGWQGDYGYTF. The CDR3 DNA reads TGTGCCAGCAGTGAAGCCGGTTGGCAGGGGGACTATGGCTACACCTTC. The chain combines TRBV2 with TRBJ1-2, with 7 positions matching TRBD1. The V gene's germline CDR1 is SNHLY and CDR2 FYNNEI. The CDR3 is 16 amino acids. V shed 0 bases, J shed 3 bases, and the junction held 7 bases outside the gene matches.

The chain links TRBV7-9 to TRBJ2-1; 7 bases fit TRBD2. Germline V gene lookup returns CDR1 SEHNR and CDR2 FQNEAQ (reference sequence). The CDR3 runs to 14 residues. V trimming: 8 bases; J trimming: 9 bases; junction bases outside the gene matches: 13. CDR3 protein: CASSPVGGTAEQFF. In DNA form, the CDR3 reads TGTGCCAGCTCCCCTGTCGGGGGGACGGCTGAGCAGTTCTTC. Complete variable domain (other parts from reference TRBV7-9 and TRBJ2-1): DTGVSQNPRHKITKRGQNVTFRCDPISEHNRLYWYRQTLGQGPEFLTYFQNEAQLEKSRLLSDRFSAERPKGSFSTLEIQRTEQGDSAMYLCASSPVGGTAEQFFGPGTRLTVL.

The CDR3 region has the DNA TGTGCCAGCAGCTTAGGGTTAGCGGGAGATGAGCAGTACTTC. Its protein is CASSLGLAGDEQYF. The J gene is TRBJ2-7, the V gene TRBV7-8; 9 nucleotides match TRBD2. The CDR3 runs to 14 residues. Germline trimming cut 1 base from V and 7 bases from J; bases unmatched to any gene: 5. CDR1 SGHVS and CDR2 FQNEAQ come from the germline V gene.

This clone occurred a few times. The V and J genes are TRBV7-9 and TRBJ2-1, with TRBD2 as a possible D gene (6 bases). Trimming took off 5 bases at V and 0 bases at J, with 20 bases between the two ends. This CDR3 region has 18 residues. Germline CDR1 reads SEHNR; CDR2 reads FQNEAQ (reference sequence). Here the CDR3 DNA reads TGTGCCAGCAGCGGCGGGGCCATAGCGGAGAGCTCCTACAATGAGCAGTTCTTC. Translating gives CASSGGAIAESSYNEQFF.

Here the CDR3 DNA reads TGTGCCAGCAGCGTAGCAGGGGAAAGGACTGAAGCTTTCTTT. Translating gives CASSVAGERTEAFF. The chain combines TRBV9 with TRBJ1-1; a possible D gene is TRBD1 (6 bases). The V gene lost 0 bases and the J gene lost 5 bases, with 11 bases spanning the gap. The length of the CDR3 is 14 residues. Germline values: CDR1 SGDLS, CDR2 YYNGEE.

V gene TRBV6-5 combines with J gene TRBJ1-1, with TRBD1 as a possible D gene (5 bases). Trimming cost V 6 bases and J 1 base, with 12 bases left between them. The germline V gene encodes CDR1 MNHEY and CDR2 SVGAGI. CDR3 length: 14 residues. The CDR3 here is CASSSRASNTEAFF. The CDR3 nucleotides read TGTGCCAGCAGCTCCAGGGCATCGAACACTGAAGCTTTCTTT.